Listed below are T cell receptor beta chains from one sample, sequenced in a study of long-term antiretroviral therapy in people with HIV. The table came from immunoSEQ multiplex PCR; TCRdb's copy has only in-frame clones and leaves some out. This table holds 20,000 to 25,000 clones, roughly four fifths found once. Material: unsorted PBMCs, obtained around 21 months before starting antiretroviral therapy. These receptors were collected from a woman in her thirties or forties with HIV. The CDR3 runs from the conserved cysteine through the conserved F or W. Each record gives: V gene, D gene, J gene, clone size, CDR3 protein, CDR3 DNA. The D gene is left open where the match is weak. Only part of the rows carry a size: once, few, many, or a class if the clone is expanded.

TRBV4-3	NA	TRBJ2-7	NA	CASSQVGGEYEQYF	TGCGCCAGCAGCCAAGTGGGGGGCGAATACGAGCAGTACTTC
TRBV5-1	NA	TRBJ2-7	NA	CASSLERKNEQYF	TGCGCCAGCAGCTTGGAGCGGAAGAACGAGCAGTACTTC
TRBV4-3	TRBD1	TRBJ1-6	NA	CASSQDGQGNTPLHF	TGCGCCAGCAGCCAAGATGGACAGGGAAACACACCCCTCCACTTT
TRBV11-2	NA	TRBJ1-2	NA	CASTAPGVSYGYTF	TGTGCCAGCACCGCACCCGGGGTCAGCTATGGCTACACCTTC
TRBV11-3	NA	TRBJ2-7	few	CASSSSEGYEQYF	TGTGCCAGCAGCTCCTCGGAGGGCTACGAGCAGTACTTC
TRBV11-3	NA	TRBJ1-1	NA	CASSKLPNTEAFF	TGTGCCAGCAGCAAACTTCCGAACACTGAAGCTTTCTTT
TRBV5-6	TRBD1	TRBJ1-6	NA	CASSLGLGQGNAPLHF	TGTGCCAGCAGCTTGGGGTTGGGACAGGGTAACGCACCCCTCCACTTT
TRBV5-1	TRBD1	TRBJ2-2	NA	CASSWTGGEAGELFF	TGCGCCAGCAGCTGGACAGGGGGCGAGGCCGGGGAGCTGTTTTTT
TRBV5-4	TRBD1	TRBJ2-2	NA	CASSLTGTGDTGELFF	TGTGCCAGCAGCTTGACCGGGACAGGGGATACCGGGGAGCTGTTTTTT
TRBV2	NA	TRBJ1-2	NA	CASNPQVSGYTF	TGTGCCAGCAACCCCCAGGTGAGTGGCTACACCTTC
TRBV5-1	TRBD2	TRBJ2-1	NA	CASNKREAYNEQFF	TGCGCCAGCAACAAGCGGGAGGCCTACAATGAGCAGTTCTTC
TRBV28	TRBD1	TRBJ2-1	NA	CASWGTGGGNEQFF	TGTGCCAGCTGGGGGACAGGGGGCGGGAATGAGCAGTTCTTC
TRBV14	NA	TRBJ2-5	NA	CASSQVLGQETQYF	TGTGCCAGCAGCCAAGTTCTTGGCCAAGAGACCCAGTACTTC
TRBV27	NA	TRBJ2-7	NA	CASSLGYEQYF	TGTGCCAGCAGTTTGGGTTACGAGCAGTACTTC
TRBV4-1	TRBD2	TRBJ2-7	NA	CASSQALAGSYEQYF	TGCGCCAGCAGCCAAGCACTAGCGGGGTCCTACGAGCAGTACTTC
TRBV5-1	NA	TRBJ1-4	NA	CASRSSPTNEKLFF	TGCGCCAGCAGATCGTCACCAACTAATGAAAAACTGTTTTTT
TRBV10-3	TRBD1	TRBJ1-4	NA	CAISGQGLEKLFF	TGTGCCATCAGCGGACAGGGGTTGGAAAAACTGTTTTTT
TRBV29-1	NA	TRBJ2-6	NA	CSVGWRFSGANVLTF	TGCAGCGTTGGCTGGCGGTTCTCTGGGGCCAACGTCCTGACTTTC
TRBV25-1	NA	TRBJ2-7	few	CASSERIGVEQYF	TGTGCCAGCAGTGAAAGGATAGGGGTCGAGCAGTACTTC
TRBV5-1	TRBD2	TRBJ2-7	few	CASSGTSGRSYADEQYF	TGCGCCAGCAGCGGGACTAGCGGGAGGTCTTATGCTGACGAGCAGTACTTC
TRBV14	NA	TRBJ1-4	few	CASSQVAGWREKLFF	TGTGCCAGCAGCCAAGTTGCAGGGTGGCGCGAAAAACTGTTTTTT
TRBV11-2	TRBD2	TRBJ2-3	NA	CASSWLAGGPNIADTQYF	TGTGCCAGCAGCTGGTTAGCGGGGGGCCCGAACATCGCAGATACGCAGTATTTT
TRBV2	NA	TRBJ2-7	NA	CASSEVLGKNEQYF	TGTGCCAGCAGTGAGGTTCTCGGGAAGAACGAGCAGTACTTC
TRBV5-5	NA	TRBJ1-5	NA	CASSLAPGDWNQPQHF	TGTGCCAGCAGCTTGGCTCCAGGGGACTGGAATCAGCCCCAGCATTTT
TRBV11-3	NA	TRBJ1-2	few	CASSLRTGTYTF	TGTGCCAGCAGCTTACGTACAGGGACTTACACCTTC
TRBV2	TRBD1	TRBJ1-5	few	CASSQQGDRGQPQHF	TGTGCCAGCAGCCAGCAGGGGGACAGGGGACAGCCCCAGCATTTT
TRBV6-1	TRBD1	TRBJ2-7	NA	CASSVNPGQGATGQYF	TGTGCCAGCAGTGTAAATCCGGGACAGGGGGCTACGGGGCAGTACTTC
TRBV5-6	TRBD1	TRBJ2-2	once	CASSFDRAGELFF	TGTGCCAGCAGCTTCGACAGGGCCGGGGAGCTGTTTTTT
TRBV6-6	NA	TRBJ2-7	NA	CASSYFSLGSSYEQYF	TGTGCCAGCAGTTACTTCTCGTTAGGGTCCTCCTACGAGCAGTACTTC
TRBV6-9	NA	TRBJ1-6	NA	CASNRAYNSPLHF	TGTGCCAGCAACCGGGCCTATAATTCACCCCTCCACTTT
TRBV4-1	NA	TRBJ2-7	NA	CASSPMGGFSYEQYF	TGCGCCAGCAGCCCAATGGGCGGGTTCTCCTACGAGCAGTACTTC
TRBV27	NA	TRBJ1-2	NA	CASSFSEGQATNYGYTF	TGTGCCAGCAGTTTCTCGGAGGGCCAGGCGACTAACTATGGCTACACCTTC
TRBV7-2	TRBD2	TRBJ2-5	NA	CASSLSGEETQYF	TGTGCCAGCAGCTTAAGCGGGGAGGAGACCCAGTACTTC
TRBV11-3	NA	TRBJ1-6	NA	CASSLLLRVFNSPLHF	TGTGCCAGCAGCTTATTATTGCGGGTTTTTAATTCACCCCTCCACTTT
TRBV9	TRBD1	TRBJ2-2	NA	CASSLGGQGLTGELFF	TGTGCCAGCAGCCTTGGGGGACAGGGGCTGACCGGGGAGCTGTTTTTT
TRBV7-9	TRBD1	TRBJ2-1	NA	CASSPAEGALSNEQFF	TGTGCCAGCAGCCCGGCAGAGGGGGCGTTATCAAATGAGCAGTTCTTC
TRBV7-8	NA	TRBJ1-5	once	CASSFLTPQPQHF	TGTGCCAGCAGCTTCCTCACTCCCCAGCCCCAGCATTTT
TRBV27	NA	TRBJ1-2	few	CASSLSPLGQRYGYTF	TGTGCCAGCAGTTTATCCCCTCTTGGACAGAGGTATGGCTACACCTTC
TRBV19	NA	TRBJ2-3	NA	CASVGDTQYF	TGTGCCAGTGTCGGAGATACGCAGTATTTT
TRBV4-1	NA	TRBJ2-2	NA	CASSQAWTTGELFF	TGCGCCAGCAGCCAAGCATGGACAACCGGGGAGCTGTTTTTT
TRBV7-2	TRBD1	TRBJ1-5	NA	CASSLVRDRDQPQHF	TGTGCCAGCAGCTTAGTAAGGGACAGGGATCAGCCCCAGCATTTT
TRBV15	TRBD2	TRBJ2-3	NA	CATRTSGGTDTQYF	TGTGCCACCCGGACTAGCGGGGGCACAGATACGCAGTATTTT
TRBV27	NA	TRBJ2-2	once	CASTPWAGATTGELFF	TGTGCCAGTACCCCTTGGGCGGGGGCCACCACCGGGGAGCTGTTTTTT
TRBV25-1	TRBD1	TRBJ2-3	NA	CASSDPTGITDTQYF	TGTGCCAGCAGTGATCCGACAGGGATCACAGATACGCAGTATTTT
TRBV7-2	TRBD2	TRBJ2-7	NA	CASSSGGRGPGYEQYF	TGTGCCAGCAGTTCCGGCGGGAGGGGGCCAGGCTACGAGCAGTACTTC
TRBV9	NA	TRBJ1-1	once	CASSVAAGWAEAFF	TGTGCCAGCAGCGTAGCTGCAGGGTGGGCTGAAGCTTTCTTT
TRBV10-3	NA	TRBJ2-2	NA	CAISESSGGRTGELFF	TGTGCCATCAGTGAGTCTAGCGGCGGACGAACCGGGGAGCTGTTTTTT
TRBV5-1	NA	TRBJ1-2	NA	CASSFVTADYGYTF	TGCGCCAGCAGCTTTGTTACAGCCGACTATGGCTACACCTTC
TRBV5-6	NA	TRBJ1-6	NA	CASSALWANSNSPLHF	TGTGCCAGCAGCGCACTTTGGGCCAACTCTAATTCACCCCTCCACTTT
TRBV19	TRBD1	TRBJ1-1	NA	CASIRWTGVAEAFF	TGTGCCAGTATTAGGTGGACAGGGGTGGCTGAAGCTTTCTTT
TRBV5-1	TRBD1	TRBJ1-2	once	CASSQDRPQGYGYTF	TGCGCCAGCAGCCAGGACAGGCCTCAGGGCTATGGCTACACCTTC
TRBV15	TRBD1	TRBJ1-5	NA	CATSREAVRGGGSNQPQHF	TGTGCCACCAGCAGAGAGGCGGTCAGGGGGGGCGGGAGCAATCAGCCCCAGCATTTT
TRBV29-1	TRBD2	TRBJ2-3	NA	CSGWGGIGSDTQYF	TGCAGCGGATGGGGGGGAATCGGGTCAGATACGCAGTATTTT
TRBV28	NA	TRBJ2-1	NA	CATSDSSYNEQFF	TGTGCCACCTCGGACAGCTCGTACAATGAGCAGTTCTTC
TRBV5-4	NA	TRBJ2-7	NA	CASSLASPTGEQYF	TGTGCCAGCAGCTTGGCCAGCCCTACGGGGGAGCAGTACTTC